This T cell receptor beta chain was retrieved from a study of shared clonotypes between healthy human individuals. Study information: Per donor, three plates held CD4 naive cells, three held CD4 memory, two held CD8 naive and one held CD8 memory. Study-level points and caveats: Generally, naive subsets (rather than memory subsets) showed larger estimated richness.

Libraries were prepared by immunoSEQ multiplex PCR; TCRdb keeps only in-frame clonotypes and omits some of them. The data show approximately 320,000 clones, under 80% seen once. The CDR3 has 16 amino acids. The V gene end was trimmed by 5 bases and the J gene end by 4 bases; junction bases not matched to a gene: 5. CDR1 is SEHNR and CDR2 is FQNEAQ in the germline V gene (reference sequence). As concerns this clone: The antigen is not known.

V and J are TRBV7-9 and TRBJ2-2, with 12 bases matching TRBD2. The sequence came from a man aged 25-40 years in good health. Sequenced: memory CD4+ T cells sorted from blood. Subset reported: CD45RA-negative fraction. CDR3 sequence reads: CASSPASGRATGELFF. CDR3 bases: TGTGCCAGCAGCCCGGCTAGCGGGAGGGCCACCGGGGAGCTGTTTTTT.